Reported below is one T cell receptor beta chain. Its antigen is undetermined. The sample originates from a study of cytomegalovirus exposure and HLA in healthy donors. CDR1 SNHLY and CDR2 FYNNEI come from the germline V gene. The length of the CDR3 is 17 residues. Trimming at V came to 5 bases and at J to 0 bases, leaving 6 bases not matched to a gene. Study results and caveats: The classifier reportedly diagnosed cytomegalovirus status with high specificity and sensitivity. Later analysis revealed greater clonal expansion in HLA-associated TCR beta chains than in equally common others.

The primer mix had 60 Vbeta and 13 Jbeta primers. Profiling relied on immunoSEQ multiplex PCR, and the TCRdb table lists in-frame clones only, not all of them. The sample records more than 150,000 clones, roughly 87% being singletons. This receptor was taken from a girl under two years old in good health and CMV-seronegative. The genes are TRBV2 and TRBJ2-2; 10 bases align to TRBD2. Sequencing used PBMCs. CDR3 sequence: CASSFSSGGSNTGELFF. CDR3 DNA sequence: TGTGCCAGCAGTTTTTCTAGCGGGGGATCGAACACCGGGGAGCTGTTTTTT.